This T cell receptor beta chain was sequenced during a study of T-cell reconstitution after alpha-beta-depleted transplantation in children. Findings and caveats of the study: Most T-cell counts and diversity one year after the transplant came from T cells that were newly produced. Surviving recipient T cells and thymic progenitors produced the high day-60 TCRbeta diversity seen in some patients. About two months after transplant, alpha-beta T cells reportedly came from several hundred expanded graft clones.

During its preparation, the TCRbeta library received unique molecular identifiers. TCRdb passed the PCR reads through MiXCR, listing each CDR3 protein once. Among more than 100,000 distinct CDR3 sequences listed, under 25% were seen once. Germline loops: CDR1 SGHVS, CDR2 FNYEAQ. Trimming took 1 base from V and 9 from J, leaving 10 bases between them. The CDR3 loop spans 13 amino acids. In the case of this clonotype: The antigen remains undetermined.

This TCR was sampled from a male patient aged 2-10 years who had a stem cell transplant for chronic granulomatous disease, so the T cells may come from the graft donor. The V call is TRBV7-6, the J call TRBJ2-1; D gene ambiguous. The specimen comprised PBMCs, mostly from graft donor cells, sampled 180 days after TCRalphabeta/CD19-depleted stem cell transplant. The CDR3 loop reads CASSLVATGEQFF. CDR3 DNA sequence: TGTGCCAGCAGCTTAGTAGCTACCGGTGAGCAGTTCTTC.